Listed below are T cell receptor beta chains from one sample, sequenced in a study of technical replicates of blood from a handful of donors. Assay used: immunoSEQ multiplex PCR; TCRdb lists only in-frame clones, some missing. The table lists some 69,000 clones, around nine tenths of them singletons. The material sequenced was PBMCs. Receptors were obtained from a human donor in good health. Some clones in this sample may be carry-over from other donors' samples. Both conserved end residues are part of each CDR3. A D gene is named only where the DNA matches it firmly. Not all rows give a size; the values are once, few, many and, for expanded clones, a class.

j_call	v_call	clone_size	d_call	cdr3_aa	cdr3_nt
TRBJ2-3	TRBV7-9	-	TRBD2	CASSQGLAASTDTQYF	TGTGCCAGCAGCCAAGGACTAGCGGCTAGCACAGATACGCAGTATTTT
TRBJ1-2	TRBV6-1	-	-	CASIGRPGGYGYTF	TGTGCCAGCATAGGCCGGCCGGGTGGCTATGGCTACACCTTC
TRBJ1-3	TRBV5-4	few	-	CASSYTGLISGNTIYF	TGTGCCAGCAGCTACACGGGACTGATCTCTGGAAACACCATATATTTT
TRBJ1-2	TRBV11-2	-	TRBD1	CASSKATGALYGYTF	TGTGCCAGCAGCAAAGCGACAGGGGCTCTCTATGGCTACACCTTC
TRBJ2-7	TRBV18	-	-	CASSPDRLTPYEQYF	TGTGCCAGCTCACCCGACAGGTTAACTCCCTACGAGCAGTACTTC
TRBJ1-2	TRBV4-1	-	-	CASSHLPGGVGYTF	TGCGCCAGCAGCCATCTCCCCGGGGGAGTAGGCTACACCTTC
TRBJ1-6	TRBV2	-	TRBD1	CASKPGQGLNSPLHF	TGTGCCAGCAAACCGGGACAGGGGTTGAATTCACCCCTCCACTTT
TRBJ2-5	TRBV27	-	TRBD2	CASSVREGLETQYF	TGTGCCAGCAGTGTGCGGGAGGGCCTAGAGACCCAGTACTTC
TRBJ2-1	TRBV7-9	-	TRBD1	CASSMGQGSFNEQFF	TGTGCCAGCAGCATGGGACAGGGTAGTTTCAATGAGCAGTTCTTC
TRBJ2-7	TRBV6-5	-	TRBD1	CASRLGDRGSYEQYF	TGTGCCAGCAGGCTGGGGGACAGGGGATCTTACGAGCAGTACTTC
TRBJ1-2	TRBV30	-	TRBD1	CANRGKGYTF	TGTGCCAACAGGGGGAAAGGCTACACCTTC
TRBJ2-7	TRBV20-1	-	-	CSAGQSYEQYF	TGCAGTGCTGGGCAGAGCTACGAGCAGTACTTC
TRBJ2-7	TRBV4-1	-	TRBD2	CASSQVAGGSSYEQYF	TGCGCCAGCAGCCAGGTAGCGGGGGGTAGCTCCTACGAGCAGTACTTC
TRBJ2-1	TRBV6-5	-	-	CASSFAGSYNEQFF	TGTGCCAGCAGTTTTGCGGGCTCCTACAATGAGCAGTTCTTC
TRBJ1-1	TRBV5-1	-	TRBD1	CASSLEGAPTEAFF	TGCGCCAGCAGCTTGGAGGGGGCCCCCACTGAAGCTTTCTTT
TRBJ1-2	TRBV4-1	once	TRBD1	CASSQDGTGVYGYTF	TGCGCCAGCAGCCAAGATGGGACAGGGGTCTATGGCTACACCTTC
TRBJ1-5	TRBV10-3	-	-	CAISESAERRLRVQHF	TGTGCCATCAGTGAGTCGGCAGAAAGAAGGTTACGGGTTCAACATTTT